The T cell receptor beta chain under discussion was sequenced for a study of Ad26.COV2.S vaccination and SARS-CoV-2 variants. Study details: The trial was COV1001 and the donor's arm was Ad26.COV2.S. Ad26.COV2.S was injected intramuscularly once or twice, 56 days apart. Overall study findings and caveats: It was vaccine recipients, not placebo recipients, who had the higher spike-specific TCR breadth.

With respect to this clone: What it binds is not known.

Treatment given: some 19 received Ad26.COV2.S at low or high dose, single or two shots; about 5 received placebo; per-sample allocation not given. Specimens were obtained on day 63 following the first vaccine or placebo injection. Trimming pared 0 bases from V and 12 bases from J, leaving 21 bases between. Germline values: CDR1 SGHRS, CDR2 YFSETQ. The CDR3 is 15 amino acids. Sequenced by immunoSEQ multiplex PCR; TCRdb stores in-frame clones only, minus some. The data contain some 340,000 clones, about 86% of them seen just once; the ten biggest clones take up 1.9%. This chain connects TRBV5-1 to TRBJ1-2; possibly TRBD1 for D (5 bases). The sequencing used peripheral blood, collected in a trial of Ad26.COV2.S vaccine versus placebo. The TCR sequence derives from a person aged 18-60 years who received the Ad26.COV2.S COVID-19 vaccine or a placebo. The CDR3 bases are TGCGCCAGCAGCTTGGCCCCAGGGCGGTATGATTCCAACACCTTC. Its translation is CASSLAPGRYDSNTF.